A selection of T cell receptor beta chains follows, all from one sample in a study of T cell repertoires in aging, cancer and after chemotherapy. TCRdb reprocessed the multiplex PCR reads with MiXCR, giving one entry per CDR3 protein. Here the sample spans about 5,100 distinct CDR3 sequences, 25% to 30% being singletons. The specimen sequenced was blood. The receptors stem from a human donor in good health. CDR3s include the opening cysteine and the closing phenylalanine or tryptophan. The order of the fields is V gene, D gene, clone size, J gene, CDR3 DNA, CDR3 protein. D genes are given only for firm matches. Rows may omit the clone size; those that give it use once, few, many or a size class.

V: TRBV12-3/TRBV12-4; D: TRBD1; size: few; J: TRBJ2-7; DNA: TGTGCCAGCAGTTCCACCGGGACAGGGCACTACGAGCAGTACTTC; CDR3: CASSSTGTGHYEQYF
V: TRBV28; D: NA; size: NA; J: TRBJ1-5; DNA: TGTGCCAGCAGTTTCCTCCCCACCGCGGGTCAGCCCCAGCATTTT; CDR3: CASSFLPTAGQPQHF
V: TRBV10-3; D: NA; size: few; J: TRBJ2-7; DNA: TGTGCCATCAGCCGGGACTCTTACGAGCAGTACTTC; CDR3: CAISRDSYEQYF
V: TRBV10-3; D: TRBD1; size: few; J: TRBJ1-4; DNA: TGTGCCATCAGTGACTTCATGGGGACAGGGAAGTATTCAACTAATGAAAAACTGTTTTTT; CDR3: CAISDFMGTGKYSTNEKLFF
V: TRBV14; D: NA; size: few; J: TRBJ1-3; DNA: TGTGCCAGCAGCCCTCAAACCCCAGGGAAGGCTGGAAACACCATATATTTT; CDR3: CASSPQTPGKAGNTIYF
V: TRBV10-3; D: NA; size: medium-sized; J: TRBJ1-4; DNA: TGTGCCATCAGTGGACTCGGGGGAGCGGAGGCGGAAAAACTGTTTTTT; CDR3: CAISGLGGAEAEKLFF
V: TRBV4-3; D: TRBD1; size: once; J: TRBJ1-4; DNA: TGCGCCAGCAGCCATGTTATAGGGGGCGCGAGGGAAAAACTGTTTTTT; CDR3: CASSHVIGGAREKLFF
V: TRBV6-5; D: TRBD1; size: NA; J: TRBJ1-2; DNA: TGTGCCAGCAGTCCGACAGGGGGCTATCTCTATGGCTACACCTTC; CDR3: CASSPTGGYLYGYTF
V: TRBV5-4; D: NA; size: medium-sized; J: TRBJ2-3; DNA: TGTGCCAGCAGTCCGCCTAAAAGTAACGCCCGTGCAGATACGCAGTATTTT; CDR3: CASSPPKSNARADTQYF
V: TRBV19; D: NA; size: medium-sized; J: TRBJ1-5; DNA: TGTGCCAGCGACTCCCAAGGAATAGGCAATCAGCCCCAGCATTTT; CDR3: CASDSQGIGNQPQHF
V: TRBV27; D: TRBD1; size: NA; J: TRBJ1-1; DNA: TGTGCCGTCAGGGGGGGGTCGGGCACTGAAGCTTTCTTT; CDR3: CAVRGGSGTEAFF